Following are 6 T cell receptor beta chains from one sample sequenced in a study of Graves' ophthalmopathy and Graves' hyperthyroidism (dated by TCRdb to 2017 to 2018). Sequencing instrument: Illumina HiSeq 2000. For repertoire sequencing, the TCR beta CDR3 regions were amplified from RNA transcripts. The first round was an RT-PCR using HTBI primers with the Qiagen OneStep RT-PCR kit, and this first round was followed by a second-round multiplex PCR, then size selection and purification. TCRdb reran the public reads through fastp at Q25 and MiXCR, keeping productive beta chains. Rows matching on CDR3 protein sequence are summarized as one entry with the most common DNA and genes. Counted in this sample were about 660,000 distinct CDR3 sequences; over 40% of them appeared once. Jointly, the top ten make up under 3.5% of the sample. Sequencing used peripheral blood. The receptors shown here come from an adult man with Graves' ophthalmopathy.

A note on this clonotype: Relative to the germline gene, one junction end is altered; a read error may explain this. This sequence joins TRBV7-8 and TRBJ2-7; 7 nucleotides line up with TRBD2. CDR3 length: 16 residues. Germline CDR1 SGHVS, CDR2 FQNEAQ. CDR3 coding DNA: TGTGCCACCAGCACATCAGGGCTAGCGGCCTCCTACGAGCAGTACTTC. Amino acid sequence: CATSTSGLAASYEQYF.

The CDR3 DNA is TGTGCCAGCAGTTTGCTGGGGAATTCACCCCTCCACTTT. Its translation: CASSLLGNSPLHF. V gene TRBV27 combines with J gene TRBJ1-6; D ambiguous. V was trimmed by 3 bases and J by 7 bases, leaving 7 bases between them. The CDR3 extends over 13 amino acids. The germline gives CDR1 MNHEY, CDR2 SMNVEV (reference sequence).

This clonotype was detected ten times or more. The DNA for the CDR3 is TGTGCCACCAGTGTAACACCGGGACAGGGCGCCTCTGGGGCCAACGTCCTGACTTTC. Translating it yields CATSVTPGQGASGANVLTF. The chain links TRBV24-1 to TRBJ2-6, with 9 nucleotides matching TRBD1. This CDR3 region has 19 residues. The V gene's germline CDR1 is KGHDR and CDR2 SFDVKD. V dropped 5 bases and J dropped 0; count of bases not matched to a gene: 10.

V gene TRBV27 combines with J gene TRBJ1-1; 9 positions match TRBD1. CDR1 MNHEY and CDR2 SMNVEV come from the germline V gene (reference sequence). The CDR3 extends over 13 amino acids. Unmatched junction bases numbered 2, after V lost 8 bases and J lost 1 base. The CDR3: CASGGQGNTEAFF. CDR3 coding DNA: TGTGCCAGCGGGGGACAGGGGAACACTGAAGCTTTCTTT.

The rearrangement joins TRBV29-1 to TRBJ1-4, with D possibly matching TRBD1 (5 bases). Germline loops: CDR1 SQVTM, CDR2 ANQGSEA. This CDR3 region has 12 residues. For the CDR3, the DNA is TGCAGTTACGGAGGGGTCGATGAAAAACTGTTTTTT. As protein: CSYGGVDEKLFF.

This clonotype came up a few times. The rearrangement uses TRBV5-1 and TRBJ2-5; no firm D call. The CDR3 has 16 amino acids. Germline CDR1 SGHRS, CDR2 YFSETQ. Trimming left V 2 bases short and J 4 bases short, with 18 bases between. Written as DNA, the CDR3 is TGCGCCAGCAGCTTTTCAGGTGGGGTAACGGGAGAGACCCAGTACTTC. Amino acid sequence: CASSFSGGVTGETQYF.